The present entry profiles one T cell receptor (beta chain) with its context. Its target is not known. Repertoires were generated with immunoSEQ multiplex PCR, while TCRdb's copy carries only in-frame clones and drops some. The profile shows approximately 160,000 clones, around 92% of them singletons. CDR3 length: 16 residues. Trimming pared 1 base from V and 4 bases from J, leaving 14 bases between. Germline V gene lookup returns CDR1 MGHRA and CDR2 YSYEKL. This sample is drawn from a study of T cell responses to AZD1222 COVID-19 vaccine. Overall study context: Pooled in the analysis were second doses at about 4 or about 12 weeks.

Study-wide findings and caveats: White British donors predominated, females outnumbered males, and clonal diversity was possibly underestimated. Compared with day 0, the breadth and depth of the Spike-specific TCR repertoire rose significantly after two doses of AZD1222. Baseline serology detected seropositivity in only six AZD1222 recipients.

The sequence was collected from an adult in good health. The starting material was peripheral blood, obtained on day 0 of AZD1222 vaccination. This sequence joins TRBV4-1 and TRBJ2-1; no reliable D call. DNA of the CDR3: TGCGCCAGCAGCCAAGTCCACCCTTCGGATTACAATGAGCAGTTCTTC. Residues: CASSQVHPSDYNEQFF.